This TCR beta chain was captured in a study of blood T cell repertoires in COVID-19 (TCRdb year 2020). At the level of the whole study: Samples covering the acute and convalescent phases of COVID-19 were provided by collaborators in the United States, Italy and Spain. A de-identified subject ID, COVID-19 status, age in years and sex were almost always included in the sample metadata. The dataset comprised deeply sampled blood TCRbeta repertoires from subjects exposed to, actively infected with, or recovered from COVID-19. The repertoires were released in a freely available public database meant as a resource for research on the immune response to SARS-CoV-2. Samples came from the ongoing ImmuneRACE study (first 160 participants) plus 1,254 subjects from 6 global collaborators. The prospective study material was composed of cDNA or gDNA derived from T cells, B-cell-depleted T cells, or PBMCs. Where available, HLA class I and class II types were obtained from metadata supplied by the sample provider rather than from assay-based typing. Overall results and qualifications from the work: How much clinical and demographic metadata was included differed by source and by participant, and the metadata was provided uncurated.

One collaborating source in Seattle enrolled patients during active infection and followed them longitudinally through the course of disease. Each collaborating institution followed its own protocols to collect whole blood in K2EDTA tubes. For TCRbeta analysis, collaborator samples were shipped as frozen whole blood, as isolated PBMCs, or as DNA extracted from either sample type. From cysteine to phenylalanine, the CDR3 is 18 amino acids long. The sequence is cut down to CDR3 DNA, 54 bases in frame from base 1. After removal of 4 bases from V and 0 bases from J, the junction retains 15 bases not matched to a gene. Via the germline V gene, CDR1 is MNHNS and CDR2 SASEGT. TCRbeta CDR3 regions were amplified from genomic DNA using the immunoSEQ Assay, a bias-controlled multiplex PCR. On the study's bioinformatics: The number of nucleated cells in each sample was estimated from the amplification of reference gene primers within the assay. Sequence reads were collapsed and filtered to measure the absolute abundance of every unique TCRbeta CDR3 rearrangement. For each sample, productive Simpson clonality was calculated by taking the square root of Simpson's diversity index across productive rearrangements. TCRdb stores this immuneACCESS table with in-frame sequences only. Part of the clones is absent; in the studies checked, under half of the shortfall reflects unresolved V genes, and no reason is known for the rest. V and J calls and clone size are as listed in that table; D and trimming were resolved from the DNA. This sample is represented by about 200,000 clones; 79% of them were singletons. Of the sample, approximately 6% is held by the ten largest clones.

Note on this clone: Its specific antigen is unknown. Base qualities are not recorded, but no much larger clone differs from it by a single base.

Material: peripheral blood. The chain joins TRBV6-1 to TRBJ2-7; 7 junctional bases match TRBD2. This TCR was sampled from a woman between 35 and 50 years old with COVID-19, enrolled during active disease. The DNA reads as follows: TGTGCCAGCAGTGGGCTCCTAGGACGCGGGGGTAGCTCCTACGAGCAGTACTTC. It is translated as CASSGLLGRGGSSYEQYF.